The T cell receptor beta chain under discussion was sequenced for a study of OX40 agonist ivuxolimab in advanced cancers. Study at large: From roughly 20 to 85 years was the age range, with a mean of about 54 years, and around 84% were male.

Trimming pared 7 bases from V and 1 base from J, leaving 8 bases between. Germline V gene sequence: CDR1 MDHEN, CDR2 SYDVKM. The CDR3 contains 13 residues. Patients were ruled out by autoimmune disease history or systemic immunosuppression. Blood specimens came from baseline, cycle 4 day 1, and cycle 7 day 1. Profiling relied on immunoSEQ multiplex PCR, and the TCRdb table lists in-frame clones only, not all of them. The sample shows about 62,000 clones, 88% of them seen only once. General observations from the study: Expanded clones belonging to CD8+ T cells outnumbered, on average, those of CD4+.

Only a few counts were recorded for this clone. Antigen specificity is unknown. The clonotype comes from an adult with an advanced solid tumor such as melanoma, head and neck, liver or kidney cancer. The material was CD4+ or CD8+ T cells sorted from blood, obtained in a trial of the OX40 agonist ivuxolimab. The chain employs TRBV28 and TRBJ1-5; the D is unclear. DNA for the CDR3: TGTGCCAGCACGAGGGAAAGCAATCAGCCCCAGCATTTT. As protein: CASTRESNQPQHF.